These 24 T cell receptor beta chains originate from one sample sequenced in a study of blood T cell repertoires in COVID-19. Using immunoSEQ multiplex PCR, the repertoire was profiled, and TCRdb retains in-frame clones only, with some absent. The sample lists over 200,000 clones, around 89% occurring once. Sequencing was performed on peripheral blood. These receptor sequences come from a young man with COVID-19, enrolled during active disease.

This chain links TRBV27 with TRBJ1-2; D may be TRBD1 (6 bases). Trimming pared 5 bases from V and 6 bases from J, leaving 16 bases between. Germline V gene data show CDR1 as MNHEY and CDR2 as SMNVEV (reference sequence). The length of the CDR3 is 14 residues. Here the CDR3 DNA reads TGTGCCAGCAGTACCTCGGGAGGGGGTGATGGCTACACCTTC. The encoded protein is CASSTSGGGDGYTF.

The chain has TRBV27 and TRBJ1-4, with D unclear. In germline, CDR1 is MNHEY, CDR2 SMNVEV (reference sequence). V was shortened by 4 bases and J by 3 bases, with 12 bases between the two germline ends. The CDR3 is 15 residues long. CDR3 coding DNA: TGTGCCAGCAGTTCTTACCCCTACTCTAATGAAAAACTGTTTTTT. This gives the protein CASSSYPYSNEKLFF. Full variable domain (missing parts from reference TRBV27 and TRBJ1-4): EAQVTQNPRYLITVTGKKLTVTCSQNMNHEYMSWYRQDPGLGLRQIYYSMNVEVTDKGDVPEGYKVSRKEKRNFPLILESPSPNQTSLYFCASSSYPYSNEKLFFGSGTQLSVL.

The chain employs TRBV10-3 and TRBJ2-1; the D is unclear. The CDR3 totals 15 residues. The germline gives CDR1 ENHRY, CDR2 SYGVKD. Trimming stripped 5 bases from V and 5 bases from J, with 16 bases between. The CDR3 region has the DNA TGTGCCATCAGTTCTCAGGTGGGCATCAACAATGAGCAGTTCTTC. It is translated as CAISSQVGINNEQFF.

The chain carries TRBV7-3 and TRBJ2-6, with D perhaps matching TRBD1 (6 bases). Germline CDR1 reads SGHTA; CDR2 reads FQGTGA. V dropped 8 bases and J dropped 2 bases, with 16 bases sitting between them. The CDR3 consists of 16 residues. CDR3 DNA: TGTGCCAGCGGTCGGGGAGCAGGGGCTGGGGCCAACGTCCTGACTTTC. Its protein product is CASGRGAGAGANVLTF. Full variable domain (outside the CDR3, taken from reference TRBV7-3 and TRBJ2-6): GAGVSQTPSNKVTEKGKYVELRCDPISGHTALYWYRQSLGQGPEFLIYFQGTGAADDSGLPNDRFFAVRPEGSVSTLKIQRTERGDSAVYLCASGRGAGAGANVLTFGAGSRLTVL.

This sequence joins TRBV10-3 and TRBJ1-2; 8 nucleotides line up with TRBD1. V lost 8 bases and J lost 1; bases outside the gene matches: 3. From germline, CDR1 is ENHRY and CDR2 SYGVKD. The CDR3 spans 13 residues. CDR3 DNA: TGTGCCATCCAAACAGGGGGTAACTATGGCTACACCTTC. Translated, it gives CAIQTGGNYGYTF.

This clone was seen only a few times. The chain links TRBV27 to TRBJ2-2, with 11 nucleotides matching TRBD1. Losses at the gene ends were 5 bases for V and 5 bases for J; bases not matched to a gene: 4. Germline V gene sequence: CDR1 MNHEY, CDR2 SMNVEV (reference sequence). The CDR3 has 15 residues. This chain's CDR3 is CASSPGQGETGELFF. Here the CDR3 DNA reads TGTGCCAGCAGTCCGGGACAGGGGGAGACCGGGGAGCTGTTTTTT.

This clone was seen a few times. The chain combines TRBV7-8 with TRBJ2-1; TRBD2 aligns across 7 bases. Germline CDR1 SGHVS, CDR2 FQNEAQ. The CDR3 extends over 16 amino acids. V lost 5 bases to trimming and J lost 3 bases; unmatched junction nucleotides: 10. The CDR3 protein is CASSTLAGLLYNEQFF. The CDR3 DNA follows: TGTGCCAGCAGCACCTTAGCGGGCCTTCTCTACAATGAGCAGTTCTTC.

The chain joins TRBV18 to TRBJ2-1; 8 nucleotides line up with TRBD2. The CDR3 has 15 residues. The germline V gene has CDR1 KGHSH and CDR2 LQKENI. V lost 6 bases to trimming and J lost 7 bases; unmatched junction nucleotides: 11. DNA for the CDR3: TGTGCCAGCTCGCAGCTCTCGGGAGGGTGGAATGAGCAGTTCTTC. It yields the protein CASSQLSGGWNEQFF.

The gene calls are TRBV19 and TRBJ2-7, with D possibly TRBD1 on 5 matching bases. Germline loops: CDR1 LNHDA, CDR2 SQIVND (reference sequence). Between the trimmed V and J ends, which lost 3 bases and 3 bases, there was a span of 12 bases. The CDR3 contains 14 residues. The DNA of the CDR3 is TGTGCCAGTAGTATCCAGGGTTCCTACTACGAGCAGTACTTC. Translating gives CASSIQGSYYEQYF.

This clone was counted once. The chain combines TRBV5-1 with TRBJ1-1, with 7 bases identical to TRBD1. Germline V gives CDR1 SGHRS, CDR2 YFSETQ. CDR3 length: 14 residues. The trim removed 7 bases at V and 5 bases at J, leaving 11 bases unmatched. This chain's CDR3 is CASGGDREGTEAFF. DNA of the CDR3: TGCGCCAGCGGGGGAGACAGGGAAGGGACTGAAGCTTTCTTT. Together with reference TRBV5-1 and TRBJ1-1, the CDR3 gives the full variable domain: KAGVTQTPRYLIKTRGQQVTLSCSPISGHRSVSWYQQTPGQGLQFLFEYFSETQRNKGNFPGRFSGRQFSNSRSEMNVSTLELGDSALYLCASGGDREGTEAFFGQGTRLTVV.

The chain links TRBV28 to TRBJ1-1; unclear D gene. The germline V and J ends were trimmed by 0 bases and 8 bases, with 7 bases remaining between them. CDR1 and CDR2 from the germline V gene are MDHEN and SYDVKM. The CDR3 spans 12 residues. The CDR3: CASSLWQVEAFF. CDR3 nucleotides: TGTGCCAGCAGTTTATGGCAGGTAGAAGCTTTCTTT.

The chain has TRBV19 and TRBJ2-7; 11 bases agree with TRBD2. Germline V lookup: CDR1 LNHDA, CDR2 SQIVND (reference sequence). Trimming removed 4 bases from V and 5 bases from J; junction bases left unmatched: 4. CDR3 length equals 14 residues. CDR3 in amino acids: CASSKLAGVNEQYF. In DNA, the CDR3 is TGTGCCAGTAGTAAACTAGCGGGAGTCAACGAGCAGTACTTC. The full variable domain, completed using reference TRBV19 and TRBJ2-7, is DGGITQSPKYLFRKEGQNVTLSCEQNLNHDAMYWYRQDPGQGLRLIYYSQIVNDFQKGDIAEGYSVSREKKESFPLTVTSAQKNPTAFYLCASSKLAGVNEQYFGPGTRLTVT.

J is TRBJ2-7 and V is TRBV27; D gene ambiguous. V was cut by 3 bases and J by 4 bases, with 10 bases left in between. The V gene's germline CDR1 is MNHEY and CDR2 SMNVEV (reference sequence). This CDR3 has 13 residues. The CDR3 bases are TGTGCCAGCAGTTTCGACTCTTTATACGAGCAGTACTTC. Translation gives CASSFDSLYEQYF.

The genes are TRBV6-5 and TRBJ1-5, with D hard to call. Germline V gene sequence: CDR1 MNHEY, CDR2 SVGAGI. This CDR3 comprises 15 residues. The germline V and J ends were trimmed by 0 bases and 3 bases, with 9 bases remaining between them. CDR3 sequence (DNA): TGTGCCAGCAGTTACTCGTCGCAGATCAATCAGCCCCAGCATTTT. This codes for CASSYSSQINQPQHF.

The chain is built from TRBV24-1 and TRBJ1-4, with D possibly matching TRBD1 (6 bases). V was shortened by 4 bases and J by 3 bases, with 11 bases between the two germline ends. The CDR3 sequence is 15 residues long. The germline V gene has CDR1 KGHDR and CDR2 SFDVKD. The CDR3 nucleotides read TGTGCCACCAGTGAGGGGGGGGCGTCTAATGAAAAACTGTTTTTT. It is translated as CATSEGGASNEKLFF.

V is TRBV19 and J is TRBJ1-2; D is unclear. Germline CDR1 reads LNHDA; CDR2 reads SQIVND (reference sequence). CDR3 length: 15 amino acids. V lost 5 bases and J lost 5, with 18 bases in between. Here the CDR3 DNA reads TGTGCCAGTAGTGTGAGCACGAGCCGCGATTATGGCTACACCTTC. This sequence encodes CASSVSTSRDYGYTF.

The chain couples TRBV28 to TRBJ1-2, with TRBD1 matching 7 bases. V dropped 2 bases and J dropped 6; count of bases not matched to a gene: 9. CDR1 and CDR2 (germline): MDHEN, SYDVKM. The CDR3 is 15 residues long. DNA of the CDR3: TGTGCCAGCAGTTTACTATCGACAGGGTACAATGGCTACACCTTC. Residues: CASSLLSTGYNGYTF.

The chain links TRBV24-1 to TRBJ2-3; the match to TRBD2 covers 14 bases. J lost 3 bases, V lost 4 bases, and 14 bases had no gene match. The CDR3 extends over 20 amino acids. CDR1 is KGHDR and CDR2 is SFDVKD in the germline V gene. The CDR3 nucleotides are TGTGCCACCAGTGACCAAACTCCGGGACTAGCGGGAGTGACGACAGATACGCAGTATTTT. This encodes CATSDQTPGLAGVTTDTQYF.

The V and J genes are TRBV5-8 and TRBJ2-7, with D possibly matching TRBD2 (6 bases). The CDR3 totals 12 residues. Germline CDR1 is SGHTS and CDR2 is YDEGEE. Trimming cost V 0 bases and J 7 bases, with 8 bases left between them. The CDR3 sequence is CASSLGGREQYF. CDR3 sequence (DNA): TGTGCCAGCAGCTTGGGAGGGAGGGAGCAGTACTTC.

The sample holds one count of this clone. The gene calls are TRBV5-1 and TRBJ2-3; 10 bases are shared with TRBD1. J lost 2 bases, V lost 3 bases, and 3 bases had no gene match. This CDR3 has 15 amino acids. CDR1 and CDR2 (germline): SGHRS, YFSETQ. CDR3 in amino acids: CASSSGTGDTDTQYF. In nucleotides, the CDR3 is TGCGCCAGCAGCTCGGGGACAGGGGACACAGATACGCAGTATTTT.

This chain's CDR3 is CASSRTHNRVRETQYF. Written as DNA, the CDR3 is TGTGCCAGCAGCCGTACTCATAACAGGGTTCGTGAGACCCAGTACTTC. The chain recombines TRBV7-8 with TRBJ2-5; TRBD1 might be the D (6 bases). CDR1 and CDR2 from the germline V gene are SGHVS and FQNEAQ. The CDR3 is 16 amino acids. With 5 bases removed from V and 5 bases from J, the gap between germline ends came to 21 bases.

This chain links TRBV6-2 or TRBV6-3 with TRBJ1-2; the D gene is possibly TRBD1 (5 bases). Trimming left V 2 bases short and J 4 bases short, with 14 bases between. The CDR3 is 15 amino acids. Germline-derived CDR1 and CDR2 are MNHEY and SVGEGT. The CDR3 sequence: CASSYARAIFYGYTF. The CDR3 DNA sequence: TGTGCCAGCAGTTACGCCAGGGCTATTTTCTATGGCTACACCTTC.

The chain links TRBV18 to TRBJ2-1; D unresolved. V lost 3 bases to trimming and J lost 1 base, with 7 bases between them. CDR1 and CDR2 (germline): KGHSH, LQKENI. The CDR3 sequence is 14 residues long. The CDR3 sequence is CASSPVSSYNEQFF. The DNA for the CDR3 is TGTGCCAGCTCACCGGTCAGTTCCTACAATGAGCAGTTCTTC. The entire variable domain, with the rest obtained from reference TRBV18 and TRBJ2-1, is as follows: NAGVMQNPRHLVRRRGQEARLRCSPMKGHSHVYWYRQLPEEGLKFMVYLQKENIIDESGMPKERFSAEFPKEGPSILRIQQVVRGDSAAYFCASSPVSSYNEQFFGPGTRLTVL.

The V gene is TRBV7-8, the J gene TRBJ2-2; D remains unclear. Germline V lookup: CDR1 SGHVS, CDR2 FQNEAQ. The CDR3 is 15 amino acids. Trimming removed 3 bases from V and 7 bases from J, with 15 bases in between. The CDR3 nucleotides read TGTGCCAGCAGCTTTGGGCGACGCTTGGGCGGGGAGCTGTTTTTT. Protein sequence: CASSFGRRLGGELFF.